The following is a TCR beta chain sequence with its context. Antigen specificity is unknown. Looked up from germline, CDR1 is SGHDN and CDR2 is FVKESK. The CDR3 runs 13 residues. Deletions cut 8 bases from V and 0 bases from J, with 8 bases between. Only in-frame clones appear in the TCRdb table, and some are missing; sequencing was by immunoSEQ multiplex PCR. Of about 130,000 clones in the sample, around 84% were seen once. These data are taken from a study of cytotoxic CD8 clonotypes in ibrutinib-treated CLL. Study information: Partial responses numbered some 25 and complete responses 2; after a median approximately 70 months, roughly 14 stayed remitted and some twelve progressed. Averaging across samples gave 255,043 productive templates and about 94,000 productive rearrangements. The study's findings and limits: Clonality, elevated at ibrutinib response, dropped back toward baseline at progression.

Cryopreserved PBMCs yielded around 2.1 micrograms of genomic DNA for TCR beta libraries. The origin of this receptor is a human donor with chronic lymphocytic leukemia. The chain has TRBV14 and TRBJ1-5, with unresolved D. Sequences were derived from PBMCs, sampled after 24 months of ibrutinib treatment. For the CDR3, the DNA is TGTGCCAGCTCCCAATATAGCAATCAGCCCCAGCATTTT. Amino acids: CASSQYSNQPQHF.